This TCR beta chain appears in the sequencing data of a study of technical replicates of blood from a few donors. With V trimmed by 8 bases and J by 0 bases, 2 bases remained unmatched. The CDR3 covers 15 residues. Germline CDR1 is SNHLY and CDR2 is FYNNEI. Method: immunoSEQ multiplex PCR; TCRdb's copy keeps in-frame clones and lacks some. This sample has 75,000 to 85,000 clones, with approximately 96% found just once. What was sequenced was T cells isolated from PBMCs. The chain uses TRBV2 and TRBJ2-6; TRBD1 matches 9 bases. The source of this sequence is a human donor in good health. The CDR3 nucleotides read TGTGCCAGCGGACAGGGGTCCTCTGGGGCCAACGTCCTGACTTTC. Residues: CASGQGSSGANVLTF.